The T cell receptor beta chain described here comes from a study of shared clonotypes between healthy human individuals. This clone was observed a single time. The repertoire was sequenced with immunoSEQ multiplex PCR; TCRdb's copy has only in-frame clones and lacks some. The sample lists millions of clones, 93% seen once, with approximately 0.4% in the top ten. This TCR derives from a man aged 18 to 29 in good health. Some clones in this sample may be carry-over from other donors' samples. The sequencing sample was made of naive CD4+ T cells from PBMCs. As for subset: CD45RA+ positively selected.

In nucleotides, the CDR3 is TGTGCCAGCAGTGGCGAGCAGGGGGTCACTGAAGCTTTCTTT. As protein: CASSGEQGVTEAFF. The gene calls are TRBV2 and TRBJ1-1; 7 positions match TRBD1. V trimming: 4 bases; J trimming: 4 bases; junction bases outside the gene matches: 6. Germline V gene data show CDR1 as SNHLY and CDR2 as FYNNEI. The CDR3 sequence is 14 residues long.